This T cell receptor (beta chain) was recorded in a study of follicular helper T cells after annual influenza vaccination. Regarding the study as a whole: Each annual vaccination recalled recurring oligoclonal ICOS+CD38+ cTfh clonotypes. Day 7 ICOS+CD38+ clones later appeared mostly in ICOS-CD38- cTfh.

The data were produced by immunoSEQ multiplex PCR, yet TCRdb's version contains in-frame clones alone and is incomplete. The data hold about 5,600 clones, with roughly four fifths observed a single time. Trimming cost V 5 bases and J 8 bases, with 9 bases left between them. Looked up from germline, CDR1 is SGHTA and CDR2 is FQGTGA. The CDR3 totals 12 residues. Time point in this sample: 2015-2016 season, pre-vaccination. No donor had influenza vaccine in the prior 6 months; all lived in the community. Details on this clone: The antigen remains unidentified.

The clonotype was recovered from an adult who received the influenza vaccine. This chain connects TRBV7-3 to TRBJ2-2; possible D gene TRBD2, 6 bases. This sample comprised CXCR5- memory CD4+ T cells sorted from blood, obtained on the day of influenza vaccination. The CDR3 region has the DNA TGTGCCAGCAGCCGGGGGTTTGGGGAGCTGTTTTTT. Translating it yields CASSRGFGELFF.